A single T cell receptor beta chain is shown here with its context. The entry originates in a study of CD8 T cells in Susac syndrome. Treatment-naive patients with stable or active relapsing-remitting disease were the multiple sclerosis controls. Reverse transcription of roughly 0.5 to 1 ug RNA was performed with random hexamers. With immunoSEQ multiplex PCR, TCR beta CDR3 was amplified across 54 Vbeta and 13 Jbeta. TCRdb re-analysed the immunoSEQ multiplex PCR reads in MiXCR, keeping a single row per CDR3 protein. The repertoire holds roughly 200,000 distinct CDR3 sequences, with more than 85% as singletons. Source material: CD4+ T cells from PBMCs. This sequence originates from a human donor with multiple sclerosis.

The CDR3 region has the DNA TGCAGCGTTGCCCCGAGCTACATCGGGAATGAGCAGTTCTTC. This encodes CSVAPSYIGNEQFF. The chain employs TRBV29-1 and TRBJ2-1; D gene ambiguous. CDR1 is SQVTM and CDR2 is ANQGSEA in the germline V gene. This CDR3 region has 14 residues. V was cut by 4 bases and J by 7 bases, with 17 bases left in between.